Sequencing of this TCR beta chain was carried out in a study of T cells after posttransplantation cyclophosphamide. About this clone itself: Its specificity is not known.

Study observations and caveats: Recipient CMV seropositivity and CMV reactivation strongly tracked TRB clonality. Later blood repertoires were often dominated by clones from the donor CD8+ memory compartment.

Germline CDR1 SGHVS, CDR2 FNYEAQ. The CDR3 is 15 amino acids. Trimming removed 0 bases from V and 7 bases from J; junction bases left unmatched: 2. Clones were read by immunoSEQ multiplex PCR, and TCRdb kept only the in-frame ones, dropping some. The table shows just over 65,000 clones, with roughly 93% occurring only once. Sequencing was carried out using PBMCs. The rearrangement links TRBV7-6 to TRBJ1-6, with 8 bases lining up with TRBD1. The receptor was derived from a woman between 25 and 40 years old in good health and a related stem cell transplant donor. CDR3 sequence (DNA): TGTGCCAGCAGCTTAGCGACAGGGGCCAATTCACCCCTCCACTTT. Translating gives CASSLATGANSPLHF.